These 2 T cell receptor beta chains were sequenced from one sample in a study of T cell responses to AZD1222 COVID-19 vaccine. The data were produced by immunoSEQ multiplex PCR, yet TCRdb's version contains in-frame clones alone and is incomplete. The sample yields under 200,000 clones, just over 90% seen once. This material consisted of peripheral blood, taken 28 days after the second AZD1222 dose. The origin of the receptors is an adult who received the AZD1222 COVID-19 vaccine.

This clone was seen at least ten times. J is TRBJ2-7 and V is TRBV6-2 or TRBV6-3; 12 positions match TRBD2. CDR1 is MNHEY, CDR2 SVGEGT, per germline. The ends lost 2 bases at V and 4 bases at J; junction bases unmatched: 0. CDR3 length: 14 amino acids. For the CDR3, the DNA is TGTGCCAGCAGTTACGGGACTAGCGGGTACGAGCAGTACTTC. Its protein is CASSYGTSGYEQYF.

V usage is TRBV5-6 and J usage is TRBJ1-1; 7 bases agree with TRBD1. V was clipped by 2 bases and J by 7 bases; unmatched bases: 5. The CDR3 contains 13 residues. The germline V gene encodes CDR1 SGHDT and CDR2 YYEEEE. This CDR3 is CASSFQGGSEAFF. CDR3 nucleotide sequence: TGTGCCAGCAGCTTCCAGGGGGGCAGTGAAGCTTTCTTT.